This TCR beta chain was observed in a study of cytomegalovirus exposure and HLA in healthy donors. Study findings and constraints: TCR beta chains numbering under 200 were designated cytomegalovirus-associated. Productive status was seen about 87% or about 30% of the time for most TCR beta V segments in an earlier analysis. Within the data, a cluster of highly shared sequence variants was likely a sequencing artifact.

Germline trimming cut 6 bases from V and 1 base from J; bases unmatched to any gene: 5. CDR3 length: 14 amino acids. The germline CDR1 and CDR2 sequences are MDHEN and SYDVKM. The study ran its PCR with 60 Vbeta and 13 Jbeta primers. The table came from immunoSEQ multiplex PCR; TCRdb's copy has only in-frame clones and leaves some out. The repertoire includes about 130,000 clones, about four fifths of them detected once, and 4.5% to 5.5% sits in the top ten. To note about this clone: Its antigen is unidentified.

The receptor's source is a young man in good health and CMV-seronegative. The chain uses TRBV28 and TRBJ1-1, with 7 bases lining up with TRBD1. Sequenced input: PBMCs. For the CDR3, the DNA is TGTGCCAGCAGAACGGGACAGAAGAACACTGAAGCTTTCTTT. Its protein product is CASRTGQKNTEAFF.